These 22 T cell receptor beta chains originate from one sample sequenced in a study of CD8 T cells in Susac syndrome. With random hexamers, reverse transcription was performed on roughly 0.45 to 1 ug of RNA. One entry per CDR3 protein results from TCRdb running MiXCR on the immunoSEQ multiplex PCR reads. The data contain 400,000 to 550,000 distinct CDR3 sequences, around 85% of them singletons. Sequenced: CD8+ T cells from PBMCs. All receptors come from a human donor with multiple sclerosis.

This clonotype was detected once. CDR3 region: CASDDGGEQETQYF. CDR3 bases: TGTGCCAGCGACGACGGGGGGGAACAAGAGACCCAGTACTTC. The rearrangement links TRBV2 to TRBJ2-5; 8 bases are shared with TRBD2. Germline V gives CDR1 SNHLY, CDR2 FYNNEI. This CDR3 comprises 14 residues. V trimming: 8 bases; J trimming: 2 bases; junction bases outside the gene matches: 7.

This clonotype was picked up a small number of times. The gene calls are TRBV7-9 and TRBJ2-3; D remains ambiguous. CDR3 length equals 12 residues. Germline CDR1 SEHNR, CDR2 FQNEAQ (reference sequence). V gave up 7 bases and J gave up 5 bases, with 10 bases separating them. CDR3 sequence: CASTLEEDTQYF. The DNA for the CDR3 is TGTGCCAGCACCCTAGAGGAAGATACGCAGTATTTT.

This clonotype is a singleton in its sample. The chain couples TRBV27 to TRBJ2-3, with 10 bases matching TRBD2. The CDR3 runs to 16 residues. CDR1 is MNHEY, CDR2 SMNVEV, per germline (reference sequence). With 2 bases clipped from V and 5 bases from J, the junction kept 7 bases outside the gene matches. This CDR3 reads CASSLLAGEEGDTQYF. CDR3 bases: TGTGCCAGCAGTTTACTAGCGGGAGAAGAGGGAGATACGCAGTATTTT.

Here the CDR3 reads CASSPGQGAIEQYF. The DNA of the CDR3 is TGCGCCAGCAGCCCAGGACAGGGAGCGATCGAGCAGTACTTC. The chain joins TRBV4-1 to TRBJ2-7; the match to TRBD1 covers 8 bases. The V gene's germline CDR1 is MGHRA and CDR2 YSYEKL. With V trimmed by 4 bases and J by 6 bases, 8 bases remained unmatched. The CDR3 length is 14 residues.

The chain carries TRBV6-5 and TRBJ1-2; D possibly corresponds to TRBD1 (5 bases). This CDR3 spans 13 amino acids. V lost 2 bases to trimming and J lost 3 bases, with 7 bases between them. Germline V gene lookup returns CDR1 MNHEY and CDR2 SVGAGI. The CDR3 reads CASSYGADYGYTF. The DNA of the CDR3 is TGTGCCAGCAGTTACGGGGCCGACTATGGCTACACCTTC.

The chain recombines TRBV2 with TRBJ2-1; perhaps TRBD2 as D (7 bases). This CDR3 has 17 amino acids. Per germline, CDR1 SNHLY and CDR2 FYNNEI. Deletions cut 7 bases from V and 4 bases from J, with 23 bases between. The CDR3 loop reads CASTQAFGGGRYNEQFF. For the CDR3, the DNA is TGTGCCAGCACACAGGCTTTTGGGGGGGGCCGATACAATGAGCAGTTCTTC.

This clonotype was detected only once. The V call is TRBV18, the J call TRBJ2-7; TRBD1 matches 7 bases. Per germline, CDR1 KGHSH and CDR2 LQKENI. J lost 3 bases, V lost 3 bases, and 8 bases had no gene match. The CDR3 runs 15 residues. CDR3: CASSPAGTALYEQYF. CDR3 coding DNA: TGTGCCAGCTCACCGGCCGGGACAGCTCTCTACGAGCAGTACTTC.

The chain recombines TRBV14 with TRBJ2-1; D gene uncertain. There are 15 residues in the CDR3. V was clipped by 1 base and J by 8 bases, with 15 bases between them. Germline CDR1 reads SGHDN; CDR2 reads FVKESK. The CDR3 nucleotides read TGTGCCAGCAGCCAAGGACGGGTCTGGAGCGATGAGCAGTTCTTC. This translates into CASSQGRVWSDEQFF.

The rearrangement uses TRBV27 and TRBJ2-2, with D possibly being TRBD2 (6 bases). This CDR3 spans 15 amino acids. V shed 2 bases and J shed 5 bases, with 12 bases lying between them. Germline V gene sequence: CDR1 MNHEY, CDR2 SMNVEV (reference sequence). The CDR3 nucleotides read TGTGCCAGCAGTTTACACGGGAGCCCAACCGGGGAGCTGTTTTTT. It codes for CASSLHGSPTGELFF.

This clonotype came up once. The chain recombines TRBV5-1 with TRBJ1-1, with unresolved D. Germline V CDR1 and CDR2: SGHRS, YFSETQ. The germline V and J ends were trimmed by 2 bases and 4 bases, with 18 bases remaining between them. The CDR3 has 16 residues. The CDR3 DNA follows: TGCGCCAGCAGCTTAACTAATCAGCGGAGGATCACTGAAGCTTTCTTT. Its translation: CASSLTNQRRITEAFF.

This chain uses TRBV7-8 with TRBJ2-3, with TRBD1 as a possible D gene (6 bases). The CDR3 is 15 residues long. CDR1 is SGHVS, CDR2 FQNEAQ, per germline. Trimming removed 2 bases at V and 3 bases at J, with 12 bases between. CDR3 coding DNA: TGTGCCAGCAGCTTAAAGGACAGCTATACAGATACGCAGTATTTT. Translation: CASSLKDSYTDTQYF.

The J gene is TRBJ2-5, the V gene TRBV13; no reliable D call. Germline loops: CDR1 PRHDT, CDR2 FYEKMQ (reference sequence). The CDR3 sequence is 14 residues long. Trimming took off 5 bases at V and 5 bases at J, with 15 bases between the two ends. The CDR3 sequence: CASSGSEATETQYF. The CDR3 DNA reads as TGTGCCAGCAGCGGGTCCGAAGCTACGGAGACCCAGTACTTC.

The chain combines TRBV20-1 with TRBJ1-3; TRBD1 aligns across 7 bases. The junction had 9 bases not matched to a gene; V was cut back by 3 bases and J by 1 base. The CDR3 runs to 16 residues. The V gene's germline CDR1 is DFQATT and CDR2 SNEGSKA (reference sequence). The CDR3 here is CSASPRQGVSGNTIYF. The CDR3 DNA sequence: TGCAGTGCTAGTCCCAGGCAGGGGGTTTCTGGAAACACCATATATTTT.

The CDR3: CASSVSGTGLNTEAFF. The DNA of the CDR3 is TGTGCCAGTAGTGTGTCCGGGACAGGGCTGAACACTGAAGCTTTCTTT. The chain links TRBV19 to TRBJ1-1; the match to TRBD1 covers 9 bases. The CDR3 has 16 amino acids. The V gene end was trimmed by 5 bases and the J gene end by 0 bases; junction bases not matched to a gene: 7. Germline CDR1 reads LNHDA; CDR2 reads SQIVND (reference sequence).

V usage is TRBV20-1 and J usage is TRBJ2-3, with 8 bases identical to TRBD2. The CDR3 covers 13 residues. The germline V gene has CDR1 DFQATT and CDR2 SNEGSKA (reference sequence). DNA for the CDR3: TGCAGCACTCGAGCGGGGGGCACAGATACGCAGTATTTT. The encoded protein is CSTRAGGTDTQYF.

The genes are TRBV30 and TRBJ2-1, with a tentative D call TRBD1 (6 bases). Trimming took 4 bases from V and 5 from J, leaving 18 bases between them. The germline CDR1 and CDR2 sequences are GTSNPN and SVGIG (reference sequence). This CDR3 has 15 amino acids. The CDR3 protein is CAWKLGDTTHNEQFF. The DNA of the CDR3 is TGTGCCTGGAAATTGGGGGACACTACCCACAATGAGCAGTTCTTC.

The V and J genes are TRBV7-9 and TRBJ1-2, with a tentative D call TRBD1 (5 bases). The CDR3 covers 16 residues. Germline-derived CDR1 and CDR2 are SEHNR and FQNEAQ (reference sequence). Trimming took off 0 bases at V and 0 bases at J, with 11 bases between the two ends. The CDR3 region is CASSLALDIANYGYTF. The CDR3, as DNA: TGTGCCAGCAGCTTAGCCCTGGACATAGCTAACTATGGCTACACCTTC.

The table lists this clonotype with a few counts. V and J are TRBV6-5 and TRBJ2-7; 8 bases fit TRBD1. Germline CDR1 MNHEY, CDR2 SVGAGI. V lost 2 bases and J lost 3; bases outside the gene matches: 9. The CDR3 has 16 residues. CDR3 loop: CASSYTGQGARYEQYF. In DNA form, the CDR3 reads TGTGCCAGCAGTTACACAGGACAGGGCGCGCGCTACGAGCAGTACTTC.

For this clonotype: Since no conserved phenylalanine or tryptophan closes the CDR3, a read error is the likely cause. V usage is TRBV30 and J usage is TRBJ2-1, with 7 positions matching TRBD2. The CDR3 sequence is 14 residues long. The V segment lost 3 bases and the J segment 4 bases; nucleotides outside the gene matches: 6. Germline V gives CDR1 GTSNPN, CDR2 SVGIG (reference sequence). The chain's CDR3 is CAWRELARYNEQFL. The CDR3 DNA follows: TGTGCCTGGAGGGAACTAGCGAGGTACAATGAGCAGTTCCTC.

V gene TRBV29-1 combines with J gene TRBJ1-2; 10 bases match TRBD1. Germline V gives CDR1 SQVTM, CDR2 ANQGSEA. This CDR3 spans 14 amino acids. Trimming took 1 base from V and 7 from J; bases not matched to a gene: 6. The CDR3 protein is CSVEARQGASGYTF. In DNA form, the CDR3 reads TGCAGCGTTGAAGCCCGACAGGGGGCGAGTGGCTACACCTTC. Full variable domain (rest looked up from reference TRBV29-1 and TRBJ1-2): SAVISQKPSRDICQRGTSLTIQCQVDSQVTMMFWYRQQPGQSLTLIATANQGSEATYESGFVIDKFPISRPNLTFSTLTVSNMSPEDSSIYLCSVEARQGASGYTFGSGTRLTVV.

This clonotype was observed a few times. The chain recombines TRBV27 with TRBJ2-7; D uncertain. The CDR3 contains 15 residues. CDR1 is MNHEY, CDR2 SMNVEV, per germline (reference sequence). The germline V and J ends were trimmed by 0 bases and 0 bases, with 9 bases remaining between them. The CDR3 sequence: CASSLSGASSYEQYF. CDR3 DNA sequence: TGTGCCAGCAGTTTATCTGGAGCGAGCTCCTACGAGCAGTACTTC.

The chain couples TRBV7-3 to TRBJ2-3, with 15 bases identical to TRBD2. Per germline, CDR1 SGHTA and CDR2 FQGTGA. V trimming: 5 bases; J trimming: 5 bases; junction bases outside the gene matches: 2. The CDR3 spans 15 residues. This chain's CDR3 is CASSVGLAGGDTQYF. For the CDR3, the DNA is TGTGCCAGCAGCGTGGGACTAGCGGGAGGAGATACGCAGTATTTT.